The 28 T cell receptor beta chains below come from one sample, sequenced in a study of metastatic and nonmetastatic thyroid tumors. From the PCR reads, TCRdb re-called clones with MiXCR. This table holds 64,000 or so clones, 15% to 20% found once. Before thyroid surgery, none of the patients had received any treatment. Sequencing used blood. The source is a male donor with papillary thyroid cancer or a benign thyroid nodule (not recorded which). Some clones in this sample may be carry-over from other donors' samples.

The chain joins TRBV6-1 to TRBJ1-5, with unresolved D. Germline lookup yields CDR1 MNHNS and CDR2 SASEGT. The V end was cut by 7 bases, the J end by 3 bases, with 10 bases between. CDR3 size: 13 residues. The CDR3 protein is CASISSINQPQHF. CDR3 coding DNA: TGTGCCAGCATTTCGTCCATCAATCAGCCCCAGCATTTT.

The V gene is TRBV11-1, the J gene TRBJ2-3, with 14 positions matching TRBD2. The length of the CDR3 is 18 residues. Germline values: CDR1 SGHAT, CDR2 FQDESV (reference sequence). V lost 10 bases, J lost 5 bases, and 17 bases stayed unmatched. CDR3 protein: CAIIFYWTSGRKGDTQYF. The CDR3 DNA reads as TGTGCCATCATCTTCTATTGGACTAGCGGGAGGAAAGGAGATACGCAGTATTTT.

As to this clone: A clone one base away is much larger, so this may be a read error. The chain links TRBV29-1 to TRBJ2-1; D is perhaps TRBD2 (6 bases). Per the germline V gene, CDR1 is SQVTM and CDR2 is ANQGSEA. Trimming left V 8 bases short and J 4 bases short, with 15 bases between. There are 13 residues in the CDR3. CDR3 loop: CSSVGLTYNEQFF. The CDR3 coding sequence is TGCAGCTCCGTGGGACTTACTTACAATGAGCAGTTCTTC.

This clone appeared many times. The chain combines TRBV20-1 with TRBJ1-5; perhaps TRBD1 as D (5 bases). V was shortened by 5 bases and J by 2 bases, with 19 bases between the two germline ends. Germline V gives CDR1 DFQATT, CDR2 SNEGSKA (reference sequence). This CDR3 has 16 residues. The CDR3 region has the DNA TGCAGTGCTCCCGATGGGGGGGGATGGGGCAATCAGCCCCAGCATTTT. Encoded protein: CSAPDGGGWGNQPQHF.

At least ten counts were recorded for this clone. This sequence joins TRBV5-1 and TRBJ1-1, with D maybe TRBD1 (5 bases). Germline CDR1 and CDR2: SGHRS and YFSETQ. This CDR3 is built from 12 residues. The germline V and J ends were trimmed by 0 bases and 8 bases, with 8 bases remaining between them. The CDR3 nucleotides are TGCGCCAGCAGCTTGGATGACAGAGAAGCTTTCTTT. This codes for CASSLDDREAFF. Looking up the rest from reference TRBV5-1 and TRBJ1-1 gives the full variable domain: KAGVTQTPRYLIKTRGQQVTLSCSPISGHRSVSWYQQTPGQGLQFLFEYFSETQRNKGNFPGRFSGRQFSNSRSEMNVSTLELGDSALYLCASSLDDREAFFGQGTRLTVV.

This clone was observed many times. As DNA, the CDR3 is TGCAGTGCCCGGGACGGTTGGGGAGGGGATATTCAGCCCCAGCATTTT. Amino acids: CSARDGWGGDIQPQHF. V is TRBV20-1 and J is TRBJ1-5, with D possibly matching TRBD1 (5 bases). Germline values: CDR1 DFQATT, CDR2 SNEGSKA (reference sequence). Deletions cut 6 bases from V and 6 bases from J, with 24 bases between. There are 16 residues in the CDR3.

This clone showed up just a few times. Just one base apart from a much larger clone, this may be a read error. The genes are TRBV13 and TRBJ2-5, with D unresolved. The CDR3 runs to 11 residues. V was shortened by 8 bases and J by 0 bases, with 4 bases between the two germline ends. From germline, CDR1 is PRHDT and CDR2 FYEKMQ (reference sequence). CDR3 bases: TGTGCCAGCGGCAACCAAGAGACCCAGTACTTC. This translates into CASGNQETQYF.

This clone was observed at least ten times. The rearrangement uses TRBV7-3 and TRBJ2-3; unclear D gene. Trimming removed 4 bases at V and 6 bases at J, with 11 bases between. This CDR3 has 13 residues. Per the germline V gene, CDR1 is SGHTA and CDR2 is FQGTGA. The CDR3 nucleotides read TGTGCCAGCAGCTGGTCGGACGCCGATACGCAGTATTTT. As protein: CASSWSDADTQYF.

This clone was seen many times. The rearrangement joins TRBV24-1 to TRBJ2-1; 14 bases align to TRBD2. V shed 4 bases and J 6 bases; nucleotides not matched to a gene: 7. In germline, CDR1 is KGHDR, CDR2 SFDVKD. The CDR3 spans 17 residues. CDR3 protein: CATSDPGLAGVGNEQFF. The CDR3 DNA sequence: TGTGCCACCAGTGACCCGGGACTAGCGGGAGTAGGCAATGAGCAGTTCTTC.

This clone was detected ten times or more. Other DNA sequences in this specimen translate into the identical CDR3. V gene TRBV7-9 combines with J gene TRBJ2-1, with 7 nucleotides matching TRBD2. The CDR3 loop spans 14 amino acids. Germline V gene lookup returns CDR1 SEHNR and CDR2 FQNEAQ (reference sequence). Trimming at V came to 10 bases and at J to 7 bases, leaving 13 bases not matched to a gene. CDR3 in DNA: TGTGCCATCTCGGGGAGGGGCCTTTGGAATGAGCAGTTCTTC. It encodes CAISGRGLWNEQFF.

Remarks on this clone: A much larger clone differs by one base, so this may be a read error. The same CDR3 arises from other DNA sequences in this sample as well. The V and J genes are TRBV20-1 and TRBJ2-7; the D is unclear. Trimming shortened V by 6 bases and J by 3 bases, and 18 bases separated the two germline ends. Germline V lookup: CDR1 DFQATT, CDR2 SNEGSKA (reference sequence). The CDR3 runs to 14 residues. The CDR3 bases are TGCAGTGCCCCCCCACCTAGTGGGGACTACGAGCAGTACTTC. This gives the protein CSAPPPSGDYEQYF.

This clone has at least ten counts. The genes are TRBV7-9 and TRBJ1-2; D is possibly TRBD1 (5 bases). From germline, CDR1 is SEHNR and CDR2 FQNEAQ (reference sequence). This CDR3 region has 15 residues. V was trimmed by 5 bases and J by 2 bases, leaving 15 bases between them. This chain's CDR3 is CASSPVLGRNYGYTF. CDR3 bases: TGTGCCAGCAGCCCTGTGTTGGGGCGAAACTATGGCTACACCTTC.

This clone was recorded once. A much larger clone differs from this one at a single base, so this may be a read error. Different DNA sequences within this sample yield the same CDR3. The gene calls are TRBV5-1 and TRBJ2-3; D gene unclear. CDR3 size: 12 residues. V dropped 4 bases and J dropped 3 bases, with 6 bases sitting between them. Germline-derived CDR1 and CDR2 are SGHRS and YFSETQ. CDR3 DNA sequence: TGCGCCAGCAGCCCTGGAACAGATACGCAGTATTTT. As protein: CASSPGTDTQYF.

The sample holds many counts of this clone. The rearrangement uses TRBV6-1 and TRBJ2-3; 7 nucleotides agree with TRBD2. Germline CDR1 reads MNHNS; CDR2 reads SASEGT. V gave up 7 bases and J gave up 4 bases; unmatched junction bases: 5. The CDR3 consists of 13 residues. CDR3 protein: CASMAGAADTQYF. For the CDR3, the DNA is TGTGCCAGCATGGCGGGAGCGGCAGATACGCAGTATTTT.

This clone was seen ten or more times. A junction boundary mismatches the germline segment, possibly from a read error. V gene TRBV20-1 combines with J gene TRBJ2-2; D assignment may be TRBD1 or TRBD2 (5 bases each). Germline CDR1 reads DFQATT; CDR2 reads SNEGSKA (reference sequence). The CDR3 contains 14 residues. The CDR3 loop reads CSARGQQNTGELSF. In DNA, the CDR3 is TGCAGTGCTAGAGGACAGCAGAACACCGGGGAGCTGTCTTTT.

There are a few counts of this clone. This sequence joins TRBV9 and TRBJ1-1, with a possible D match to TRBD1 (5 bases). V lost 5 bases and J 0 bases, leaving 17 bases between the germline ends. Germline CDR1 and CDR2: SGDLS and YYNGEE. CDR3 length: 16 residues. CDR3 DNA sequence: TGTGCCAGCAGTGAGCCCCTACAGGTGATGAACACTGAAGCTTTCTTT. Its translation is CASSEPLQVMNTEAFF.

Worth noting for this clone: A junction boundary mismatches the germline segment, possibly from a read error. The sample contains more than one DNA sequence encoding this CDR3. The V gene is TRBV4-3, the J gene TRBJ2-7, with D possibly TRBD2 on 6 matching bases. CDR1 is LGHNA, CDR2 YSLEER, per germline. The CDR3 is 13 residues long. CDR3 DNA sequence: TGCGCCAGCAGCCACGGGGGTGGTCAGGGCTTGGCCTTC. It codes for CASSHGGGQGLAF.

The chain carries TRBV9 and TRBJ2-3; 9 positions agree with TRBD1. Germline-derived CDR1 and CDR2 are SGDLS and YYNGEE. J was trimmed by 7 bases and V by 2 bases; bases with no gene match: 11. The CDR3 length is 16 residues. CDR3 region: CASSVGDGTGTHTQYF. CDR3 in DNA: TGTGCCAGCAGCGTTGGTGACGGGACAGGGACACATACGCAGTATTTT.

The J gene is TRBJ1-4, the V gene TRBV7-9, with D possibly TRBD1 on 5 matching bases. V lost 1 base and J 3 bases, leaving 15 bases between the germline ends. This CDR3 has 17 residues. Germline V gene sequence: CDR1 SEHNR, CDR2 FQNEAQ (reference sequence). This CDR3 reads CASSLGTLSRANEKLFF. The CDR3 DNA sequence: TGTGCCAGCAGCTTAGGGACATTGAGCAGAGCTAATGAAAAACTGTTTTTT.

This chain connects TRBV6-4 to TRBJ2-2; D is ambiguous. CDR3 length: 11 amino acids. Germline assignment: CDR1 MRHNA and CDR2 SNTAGT. Trimming cost V 2 bases and J 7 bases, with 2 bases left between them. CDR3 DNA sequence: TGTGCCAGCAGTGACGGCGGGGAGCTGTTTTTT. It yields the protein CASSDGGELFF.

On this clone itself: This may come from a read error, since a much larger clone is one base off. Other DNA sequences within the sample encode an identical CDR3. The rearrangement joins TRBV20-1 to TRBJ2-3; 8 nucleotides agree with TRBD2. The V segment lost 6 bases and the J segment 3 bases; nucleotides outside the gene matches: 14. The germline CDR1 and CDR2 sequences are DFQATT and SNEGSKA (reference sequence). The CDR3 has 16 residues. The CDR3 DNA follows: TGCAGTGCCTCTCCGGGACTGGCGGGGGGAACAGATACGCAGTATTTT. It yields the protein CSASPGLAGGTDTQYF.

This clone showed up many times. V is TRBV9 and J is TRBJ1-5, with D unclear. The CDR3 totals 14 residues. Germline CDR1 SGDLS, CDR2 YYNGEE. V was shortened by 3 bases and J by 3 bases, with 10 bases between the two germline ends. The CDR3 nucleotides read TGTGCCAGCAGCGAGGGCGGGCTCAATCAGCCCCAGCATTTT. This sequence encodes CASSEGGLNQPQHF.

J is TRBJ1-6 and V is TRBV6-1, with D tentatively TRBD1 (6 bases). This CDR3 is built from 15 residues. CDR1 and CDR2 from the germline V gene are MNHNS and SASEGT. V was shortened by 6 bases and J by 9 bases, with 18 bases between the two germline ends. The CDR3 loop reads CASSLVGGLGSPLHF. The CDR3 nucleotides read TGTGCCAGCAGCTTAGTGGGGGGGCTGGGTTCACCCCTCCACTTT.

The table lists this clone with many counts. The chain joins TRBV7-9 to TRBJ2-5, with D hard to call. The V end was cut by 4 bases, the J end by 4 bases, with 10 bases between. The CDR3 sequence is 13 residues long. CDR1 and CDR2 from the germline V gene are SEHNR and FQNEAQ (reference sequence). CDR3 nucleotides: TGTGCCAGCAGCTCAAGAGGACCAGAGACCCAGTACTTC. Translating it yields CASSSRGPETQYF.

The gene calls are TRBV12-3 or TRBV12-4 and TRBJ2-5; D unresolved. Trimming removed 2 bases at V and 8 bases at J, with 18 bases between. This CDR3 region has 15 residues. The CDR3 here is CASSLFGLGKYTQYF. The CDR3 DNA reads as TGTGCCAGCAGTTTATTTGGCCTAGGCAAATATACCCAGTACTTC.

This clone was observed at least ten times. The chain combines TRBV20-1 with TRBJ1-1; D remains ambiguous. Germline CDR1 reads DFQATT; CDR2 reads SNEGSKA (reference sequence). This CDR3 region has 13 residues. V shed 1 base and J shed 0 bases, with 6 bases lying between them. The CDR3 reads CSARVGLNTEAFF. Written as DNA, the CDR3 is TGCAGTGCTAGAGTGGGCCTGAACACTGAAGCTTTCTTT.

The table lists this clone with a few counts. Other DNA sequences within the sample encode an identical CDR3. The chain employs TRBV7-6 and TRBJ1-4; possibly TRBD1 for D (5 bases). In germline, CDR1 is SGHVS, CDR2 FNYEAQ. This CDR3 contains 15 residues. V lost 1 base and J 5 bases, leaving 11 bases between the germline ends. DNA of the CDR3: TGTGCCAGCAGCTTAGGGGAGGGACGAAATGAAAAACTGTTTTTT. It encodes CASSLGEGRNEKLFF.

The rearrangement links TRBV11-2 to TRBJ2-7; 7 bases match TRBD1. J was trimmed by 3 bases and V by 5 bases; bases with no gene match: 7. The CDR3 runs 14 residues. Germline V gene lookup returns CDR1 SGHAT and CDR2 FQNNGV. CDR3 amino acids: CASSQWTGNYEQYF. The DNA of the CDR3 is TGTGCCAGCAGCCAATGGACAGGAAACTACGAGCAGTACTTC.